A selection of T cell receptor beta chains follows, all from one sample in a study of T cells in Graves' hyperthyroidism and ophthalmopathy. TCRdb reprocessed the multiplex PCR reads with MiXCR, giving one entry per CDR3 protein. The sample holds around 340,000 distinct CDR3 sequences; 17% are singletons and the top ten take approximately 35%. The sample comprised blood. These receptors all stem from a woman aged 25 to 39 with Graves' hyperthyroidism that later progressed to Graves' ophthalmopathy. Both conserved end residues are trimmed from each CDR3. Size tells how often a clone was seen (once, few, many) or the class of an expanded clone, and some rows leave it out.

ASRTSGGPADTQY TRBV4-1 13 . TRBJ2-3
ASSLALLNTEAF TRBV7-6 12 many TRBJ1-1
ASSHRAGGLNEQF TRBV7-9 13 . TRBJ2-1
ATSVEENTEAF TRBV24-1 11 many TRBJ1-1
SVGGQGGGETQY TRBV29-1 12 many TRBJ2-5
ASSAAGTGINTEAF TRBV25-1 14 . TRBJ1-1
ASSELVRNSYEQY TRBV25-1 13 few TRBJ2-7
SVDVSGHYGYT TRBV29-1 11 few TRBJ1-2
ASSQAGGYNEQF TRBV3-1 12 many TRBJ2-1
ASNGADRSANTIY TRBV2 13 few TRBJ1-3
ASSPSSPSGANVLT TRBV18 14 few TRBJ2-6
ASSLELGADNEQF TRBV5-1 13 many TRBJ2-1
SASNREGDYEQY TRBV20-1 12 . TRBJ2-7
ASSVRDRGLTGELF TRBV9 14 many TRBJ2-2
ASSGDGGNYGYT TRBV2 12 . TRBJ1-2
ASSEEAANYGYT TRBV2 12 many TRBJ1-2
SVAAVPKPQH TRBV29-1 10 few TRBJ1-5
SVETGDEAF TRBV29-1 9 many TRBJ1-1
ASSFIGEALSEQF TRBV12-3/TRBV12-4 13 many TRBJ2-1
ASSLYGTVDDTQY TRBV12-3/TRBV12-4 13 many TRBJ2-3
ASSSWGRDRGEKLF TRBV12-3/TRBV12-4 14 many TRBJ1-4
ASSLLGPNYEQY TRBV11-2 12 many TRBJ2-7
ASNSGQGPPNEQY TRBV5-1 13 . TRBJ2-7
ASSPMDRGLLEAF TRBV4-1 13 few TRBJ1-1
ASSFAAAYEQY TRBV6-2/TRBV6-3 11 few TRBJ2-7
ASSSTDRGSQETQY TRBV12-3/TRBV12-4 14 few TRBJ2-5
ASGGVREAQY TRBV2 10 . TRBJ2-5
ASISGQGTLNTEAF TRBV6-1 14 many TRBJ1-1
ASSQVVGTGAGTEAF TRBV3-1 15 few TRBJ1-1
ASSNQGAGANVLT TRBV6-2/TRBV6-3 13 many TRBJ2-6
ASSFGTGGFSPLH TRBV3-1 13 many TRBJ1-6
ASSRGRGRSRTWETQY TRBV7-8 16 many TRBJ2-5
ASSESYRDTYEQY TRBV6-1 13 . TRBJ2-7